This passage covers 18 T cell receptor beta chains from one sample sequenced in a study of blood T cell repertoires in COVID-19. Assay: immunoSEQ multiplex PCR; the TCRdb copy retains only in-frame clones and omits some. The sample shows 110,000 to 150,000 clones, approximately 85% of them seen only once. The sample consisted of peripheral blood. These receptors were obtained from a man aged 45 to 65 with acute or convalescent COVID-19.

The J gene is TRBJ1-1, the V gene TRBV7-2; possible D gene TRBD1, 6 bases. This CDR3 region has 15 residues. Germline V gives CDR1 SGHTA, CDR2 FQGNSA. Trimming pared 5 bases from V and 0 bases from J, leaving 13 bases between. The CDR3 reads CASSTRQAMNTEAFF. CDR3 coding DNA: TGTGCCAGCAGCACAAGACAGGCCATGAACACTGAAGCTTTCTTT.

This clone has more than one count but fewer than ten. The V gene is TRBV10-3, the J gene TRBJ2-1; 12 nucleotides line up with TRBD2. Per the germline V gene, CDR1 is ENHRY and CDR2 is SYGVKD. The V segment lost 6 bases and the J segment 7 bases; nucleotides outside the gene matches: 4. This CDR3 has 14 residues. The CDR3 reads CAISGTSGQNEQFF. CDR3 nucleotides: TGTGCCATCAGCGGGACTAGCGGGCAGAATGAGCAGTTCTTC.

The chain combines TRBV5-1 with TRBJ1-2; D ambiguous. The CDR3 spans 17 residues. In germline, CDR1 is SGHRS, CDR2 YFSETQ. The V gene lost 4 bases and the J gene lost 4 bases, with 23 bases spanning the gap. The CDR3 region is CASSSRSSGTSGYGYTF. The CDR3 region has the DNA TGCGCCAGCAGCAGTCGATCTTCAGGTACTTCAGGCTATGGCTACACCTTC. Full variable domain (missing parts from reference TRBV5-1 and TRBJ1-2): KAGVTQTPRYLIKTRGQQVTLSCSPISGHRSVSWYQQTPGQGLQFLFEYFSETQRNKGNFPGRFSGRQFSNSRSEMNVSTLELGDSALYLCASSSRSSGTSGYGYTFGSGTRLTVV.

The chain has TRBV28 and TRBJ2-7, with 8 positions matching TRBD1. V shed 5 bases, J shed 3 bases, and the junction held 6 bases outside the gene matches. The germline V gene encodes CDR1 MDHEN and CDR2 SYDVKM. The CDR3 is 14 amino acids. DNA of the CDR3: TGTGCCAGCAGTGGATTGGACAGGGACTACGAGCAGTACTTC. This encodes CASSGLDRDYEQYF.

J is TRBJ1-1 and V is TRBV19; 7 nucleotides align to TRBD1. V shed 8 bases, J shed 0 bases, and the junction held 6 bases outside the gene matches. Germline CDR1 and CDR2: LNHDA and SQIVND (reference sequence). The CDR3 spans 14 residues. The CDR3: CASSEGALNTEAFF. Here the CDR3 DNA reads TGTGCCAGTTCCGAGGGGGCTTTGAACACTGAAGCTTTCTTT.

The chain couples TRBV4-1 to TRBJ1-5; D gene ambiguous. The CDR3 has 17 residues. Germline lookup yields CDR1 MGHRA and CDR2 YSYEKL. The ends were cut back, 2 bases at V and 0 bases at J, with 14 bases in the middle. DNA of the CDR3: TGCGCCAGCAGCCAAATAAAGTGGCCTTATAGCAATCAGCCCCAGCATTTT. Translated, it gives CASSQIKWPYSNQPQHF.

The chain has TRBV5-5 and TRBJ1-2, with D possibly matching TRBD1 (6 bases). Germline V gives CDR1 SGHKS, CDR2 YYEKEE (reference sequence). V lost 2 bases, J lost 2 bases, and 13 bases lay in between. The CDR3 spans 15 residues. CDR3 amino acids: CASSFGGAVNYGYTF. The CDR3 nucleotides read TGTGCCAGCAGCTTCGGGGGGGCAGTCAACTATGGCTACACCTTC. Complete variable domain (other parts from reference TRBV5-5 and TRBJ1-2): DAGVTQSPTHLIKTRGQQVTLRCSPISGHKSVSWYQQVLGQGPQFIFQYYEKEERGRGNFPDRFSARQFPNYSSELNVNALLLGDSALYLCASSFGGAVNYGYTFGSGTRLTVV.

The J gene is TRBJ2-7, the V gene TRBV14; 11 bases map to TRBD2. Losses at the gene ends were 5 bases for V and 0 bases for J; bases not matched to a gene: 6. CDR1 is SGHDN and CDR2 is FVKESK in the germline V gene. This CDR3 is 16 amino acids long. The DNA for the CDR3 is TGTGCCAGCAGCGGATCCGGGACTAGCGGCTCCTACGAGCAGTACTTC. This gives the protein CASSGSGTSGSYEQYF.

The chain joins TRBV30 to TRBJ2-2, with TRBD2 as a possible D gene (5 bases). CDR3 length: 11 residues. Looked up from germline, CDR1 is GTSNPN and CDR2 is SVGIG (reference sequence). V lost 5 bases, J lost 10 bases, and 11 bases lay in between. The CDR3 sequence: CAWGRRKELFF. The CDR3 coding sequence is TGTGCCTGGGGTCGGAGGAAGGAGCTGTTTTTT.

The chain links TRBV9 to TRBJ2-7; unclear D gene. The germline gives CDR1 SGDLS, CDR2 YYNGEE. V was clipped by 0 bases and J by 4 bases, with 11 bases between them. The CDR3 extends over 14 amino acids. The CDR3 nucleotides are TGTGCCAGCAGCGTAGGCGGAAACCAGTACGAGCAGTACTTC. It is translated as CASSVGGNQYEQYF.

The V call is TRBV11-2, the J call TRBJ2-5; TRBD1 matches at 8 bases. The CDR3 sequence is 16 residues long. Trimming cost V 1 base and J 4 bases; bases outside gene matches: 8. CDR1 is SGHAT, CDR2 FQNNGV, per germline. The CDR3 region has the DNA TGTGCCAGCAGCTTAGTGAGCAGGGGGCGCGCAGAGACCCAGTACTTC. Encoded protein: CASSLVSRGRAETQYF.

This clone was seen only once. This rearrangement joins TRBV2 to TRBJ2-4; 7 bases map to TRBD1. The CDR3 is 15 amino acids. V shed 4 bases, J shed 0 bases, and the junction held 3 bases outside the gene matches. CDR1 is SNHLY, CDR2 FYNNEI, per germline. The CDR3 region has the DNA TGTGCCAGCAGTGGACAGGGCCTAGCCAAAAACATTCAGTACTTC. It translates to CASSGQGLAKNIQYF.

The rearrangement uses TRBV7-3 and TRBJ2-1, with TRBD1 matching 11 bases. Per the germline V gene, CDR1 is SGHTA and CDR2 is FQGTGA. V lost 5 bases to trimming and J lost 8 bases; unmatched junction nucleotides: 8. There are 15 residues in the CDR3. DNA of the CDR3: TGTGCCAGCAGCCCTCGGACAGGGGGCGTGTATGAGCAGTTCTTC. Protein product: CASSPRTGGVYEQFF. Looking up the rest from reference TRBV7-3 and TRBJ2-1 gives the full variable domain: GAGVSQTPSNKVTEKGKYVELRCDPISGHTALYWYRQSLGQGPEFLIYFQGTGAADDSGLPNDRFFAVRPEGSVSTLKIQRTERGDSAVYLCASSPRTGGVYEQFFGPGTRLTVL.

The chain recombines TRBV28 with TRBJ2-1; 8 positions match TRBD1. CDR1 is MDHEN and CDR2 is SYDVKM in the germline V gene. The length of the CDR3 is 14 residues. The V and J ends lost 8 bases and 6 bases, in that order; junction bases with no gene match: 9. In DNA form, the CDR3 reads TGTGCCAGCTATCCCCCGACAGGGGCCAATGAGCAGTTCTTC. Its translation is CASYPPTGANEQFF.

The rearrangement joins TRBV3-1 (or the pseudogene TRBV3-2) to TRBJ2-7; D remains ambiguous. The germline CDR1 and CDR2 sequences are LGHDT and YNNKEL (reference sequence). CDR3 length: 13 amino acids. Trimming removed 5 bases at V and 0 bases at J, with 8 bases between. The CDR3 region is CASSFDTSYEQYF. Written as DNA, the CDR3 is TGTGCCAGCAGCTTTGACACCTCCTACGAGCAGTACTTC.

The CDR3 spells CASTSDRAINYGYTF. The CDR3, as DNA: TGTGCCAGCACCTCGGACAGGGCGATAAACTATGGCTACACCTTC. This sequence joins TRBV6-5 and TRBJ1-2, with 8 bases that match TRBD1. CDR3 size: 15 residues. Trimming at V came to 7 bases and at J to 2 bases, leaving 9 bases not matched to a gene. Germline CDR1 and CDR2: MNHEY and SVGAGI.

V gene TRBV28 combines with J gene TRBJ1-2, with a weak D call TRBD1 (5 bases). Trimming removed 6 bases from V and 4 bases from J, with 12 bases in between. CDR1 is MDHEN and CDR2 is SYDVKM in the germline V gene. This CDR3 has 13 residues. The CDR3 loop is CASRGGIGYGYTF. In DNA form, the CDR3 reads TGTGCCAGCAGGGGGGGTATAGGCTATGGCTACACCTTC.

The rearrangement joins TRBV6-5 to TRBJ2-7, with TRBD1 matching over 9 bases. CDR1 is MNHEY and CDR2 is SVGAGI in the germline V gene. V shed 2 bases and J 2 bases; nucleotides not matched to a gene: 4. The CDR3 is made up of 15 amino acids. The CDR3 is CASSYGQGRAYEQYF. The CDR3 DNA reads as TGTGCCAGCAGTTACGGACAGGGGCGGGCCTACGAGCAGTACTTC.